The 13 T cell receptor beta chains in this list originate from one sample, sequenced in a study of T cell repertoires in cytomegalovirus infection. These receptors' antigens are unknown. Each CDR3 protein gets one entry after TCRdb re-called the reads with MiXCR. The sample holds around 710,000 distinct CDR3 sequences; 25% to 35% are singletons and the top ten take 13%. The sequencing here drew on cultured CD8+ T cells from PBMCs, taken from culture after CMV antigen stimulation. The receptors originated from a human donor in good health (CMV status not recorded). Some clones in this sample may be carry-over from other donors' samples.

The chain joins TRBV7-3 to TRBJ1-2, with D possibly being TRBD1 (6 bases). Trimming shortened V by 5 bases and J by 3 bases, and 28 bases separated the two germline ends. From germline, CDR1 is SGHTA and CDR2 FQGTGA. The CDR3 has 19 residues. The CDR3 region is CASSPQTSKGGGRDYGYTF. The CDR3, as DNA: TGTGCCAGCAGCCCACAAACTTCGAAGGGGGGAGGTCGAGACTATGGCTACACCTTC. The full variable domain, with the rest looked up from reference TRBV7-3 and TRBJ1-2, is GAGVSQTPSNKVTEKGKYVELRCDPISGHTALYWYRQSLGQGPEFLIYFQGTGAADDSGLPNDRFFAVRPEGSVSTLKIQRTERGDSAVYLCASSPQTSKGGGRDYGYTFGSGTRLTVV.

This clonotype was found a few times. The chain has TRBV27 and TRBJ1-6; D gene unclear. The germline CDR1 and CDR2 sequences are MNHEY and SMNVEV (reference sequence). The CDR3 runs 12 residues. V was trimmed by 10 bases and J by 7 bases, leaving 11 bases between them. This chain's CDR3 is CATAIGNSPLHF. CDR3 coding DNA: TGTGCCACTGCGATCGGGAATTCACCCCTCCACTTT.

This clonotype was counted a few times. V usage is TRBV6-5 and J usage is TRBJ1-5; D uncertain. CDR3 length equals 15 residues. The V gene lost 8 bases and the J gene lost 5 bases, with 19 bases spanning the gap. Germline V gene sequence: CDR1 MNHEY, CDR2 SVGAGI. In DNA, the CDR3 is TGTGCCAGCTCTGGCTCCCTAGGGCCCGATCAGCCCCAGCATTTT. This codes for CASSGSLGPDQPQHF.

V is TRBV6-5 and J is TRBJ2-2; 7 positions match TRBD1. The trim removed 0 bases at V and 7 bases at J, leaving 5 bases unmatched. Germline V lookup: CDR1 MNHEY, CDR2 SVGAGI. The CDR3 runs 15 residues. The DNA of the CDR3 is TGTGCCAGCAGTTACTCAACAGGGGTAGTCGGGGAGCTGTTTTTT. Its translation: CASSYSTGVVGELFF.

This clonotype showed up just a few times. This sequence joins TRBV6-5 and TRBJ2-2, with TRBD2 as a possible D gene (7 bases). Germline CDR1 is MNHEY and CDR2 is SVGAGI. V lost 7 bases to trimming and J lost 6 bases, with 12 bases between them. This CDR3 has 13 amino acids. The CDR3 DNA reads as TGTGCCAGCAAGGGGGGGGGTTCCGGGGAGCTGTTTTTT. Its protein product is CASKGGGSGELFF.

This chain joins TRBV7-3 and TRBJ2-1, with TRBD2 matching 15 bases. This CDR3 comprises 19 residues. Germline CDR1 is SGHTA and CDR2 is FQGTGA. Losses at the gene ends were 0 bases for V and 1 base for J; bases not matched to a gene: 4. CDR3 nucleotide sequence: TGTGCCAGCAGCTTAACGGGACTAGCGGGGGGTTATTCCTACAATGAGCAGTTCTTC. Its translation is CASSLTGLAGGYSYNEQFF.

In the case of this clonotype: The junction and the germline gene differ at one end; a read error may be behind it. This rearrangement joins TRBV7-6 to TRBJ1-5; D might be TRBD1 (6 bases). Germline V gene lookup returns CDR1 SGHVS and CDR2 FNYEAQ. The CDR3 covers 13 residues. This CDR3 is CASSPDSKQPQHF. In DNA, the CDR3 is TGTGCCAGCAGCCCGGACAGCAAACAGCCCCAGCATTTT.

This chain connects TRBV7-9 to TRBJ2-5; TRBD1 matches at 7 bases. This CDR3 is 15 amino acids long. Germline CDR1 and CDR2: SEHNR and FQNEAQ (reference sequence). V gave up 5 bases and J gave up 3 bases; unmatched junction bases: 9. CDR3 sequence (DNA): TGTGCCAGCAGCCCAACACTGACAGGGAAAGAGACCCAGTACTTC. This translates into CASSPTLTGKETQYF. The full variable domain, with the rest looked up from reference TRBV7-9 and TRBJ2-5, is DTGVSQNPRHKITKRGQNVTFRCDPISEHNRLYWYRQTLGQGPEFLTYFQNEAQLEKSRLLSDRFSAERPKGSFSTLEIQRTEQGDSAMYLCASSPTLTGKETQYFGPGTRLLVL.

In this sample, this clonotype turned up a few times. This chain uses TRBV25-1 with TRBJ1-3, with TRBD1 matching 9 bases. The CDR3 extends over 15 amino acids. V was clipped by 1 base and J by 4 bases; unmatched bases: 2. The V gene's germline CDR1 is MGHDK and CDR2 SYGVNS. The chain's CDR3 is CASSEWDREGNTIYF. The CDR3 DNA is TGTGCCAGCAGTGAATGGGACAGGGAGGGAAACACCATATATTTT. The whole variable domain, filled in from reference TRBV25-1 and TRBJ1-3, reads EADIYQTPRYLVIGTGKKITLECSQTMGHDKMYWYQQDPGMELHLIHYSYGVNSTEKGDLSSESTVSRIRTEHFPLTLESARPSHTSQYLCASSEWDREGNTIYFGEGSWLTVV.

This chain uses TRBV20-1 with TRBJ1-5; 7 bases map to TRBD1. This CDR3 is 15 amino acids long. The V and J ends lost 1 base and 0 bases, in that order; junction bases with no gene match: 3. Germline V CDR1 and CDR2: DFQATT, SNEGSKA (reference sequence). CDR3 region: CSARGQGHSNQPQHF. CDR3 bases: TGCAGTGCTAGAGGACAGGGCCATAGCAATCAGCCCCAGCATTTT.

This clonotype came up many times. The rearrangement joins TRBV7-2 to TRBJ2-2; the D gene is possibly TRBD1 (5 bases). The CDR3 length is 14 residues. The germline V gene has CDR1 SGHTA and CDR2 FQGNSA. Trimming left V 2 bases short and J 5 bases short, with 9 bases between. CDR3 protein: CASSLIGVTGELFF. The CDR3 bases are TGTGCCAGCAGCTTAATAGGGGTTACCGGGGAGCTGTTTTTT.

This rearrangement joins TRBV27 to TRBJ2-1; D call uncertain. The germline gives CDR1 MNHEY, CDR2 SMNVEV (reference sequence). This CDR3 has 14 residues. Between the trimmed V and J ends, which lost 0 bases and 5 bases, there was a span of 8 bases. The CDR3 sequence: CASSLSGMNNEQFF. CDR3 in DNA: TGTGCCAGCAGTTTATCAGGGATGAACAATGAGCAGTTCTTC.

The genes are TRBV5-6 and TRBJ2-3; D is possibly TRBD1 or TRBD2 (5 bases each). Germline V lookup: CDR1 SGHDT, CDR2 YYEEEE. The CDR3 runs 15 residues. V was cut by 4 bases and J by 6 bases, with 18 bases left in between. This CDR3 is CASSPGPHRSDTQYF. CDR3 nucleotides: TGTGCCAGCAGCCCGGGACCGCATAGGTCTGATACGCAGTATTTT.